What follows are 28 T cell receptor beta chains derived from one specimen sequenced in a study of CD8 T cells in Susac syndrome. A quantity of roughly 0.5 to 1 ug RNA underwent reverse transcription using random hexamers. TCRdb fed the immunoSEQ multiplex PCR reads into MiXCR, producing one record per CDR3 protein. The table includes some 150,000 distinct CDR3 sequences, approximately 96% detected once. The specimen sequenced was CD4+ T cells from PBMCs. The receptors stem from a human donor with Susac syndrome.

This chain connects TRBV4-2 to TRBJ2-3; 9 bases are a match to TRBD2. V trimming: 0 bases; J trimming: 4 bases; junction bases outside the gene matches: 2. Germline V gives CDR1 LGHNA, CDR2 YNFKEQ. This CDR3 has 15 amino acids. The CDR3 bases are TGTGCCAGCAGCCAAGACGAGCGGGGGGCAGATACGCAGTATTTT. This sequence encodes CASSQDERGADTQYF.

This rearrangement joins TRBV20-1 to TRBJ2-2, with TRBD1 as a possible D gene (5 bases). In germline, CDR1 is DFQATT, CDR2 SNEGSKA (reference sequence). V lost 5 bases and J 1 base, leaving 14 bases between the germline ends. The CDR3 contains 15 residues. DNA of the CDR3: TGCAGTGCTCGCCTCCCCACAGGGAACACCGGGGAGCTGTTTTTT. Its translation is CSARLPTGNTGELFF.

In DNA, the CDR3 is TGTGCCAGCAGCCAAGGTTCGAATAACTATGGCTACACCTTC. Translating gives CASSQGSNNYGYTF. The chain recombines TRBV3-1 with TRBJ1-2; D is ambiguous. V lost 1 base and J 1 base, leaving 7 bases between the germline ends. The CDR3 extends over 14 amino acids. Per germline, CDR1 LGHDT and CDR2 YNNKEL (reference sequence).

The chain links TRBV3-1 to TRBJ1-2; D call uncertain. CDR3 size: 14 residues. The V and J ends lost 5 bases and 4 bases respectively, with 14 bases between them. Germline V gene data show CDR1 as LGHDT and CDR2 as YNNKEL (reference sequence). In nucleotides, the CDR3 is TGTGCCAGCAGCGATACGGGCGTCGGCTATGGCTACACCTTC. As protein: CASSDTGVGYGYTF.

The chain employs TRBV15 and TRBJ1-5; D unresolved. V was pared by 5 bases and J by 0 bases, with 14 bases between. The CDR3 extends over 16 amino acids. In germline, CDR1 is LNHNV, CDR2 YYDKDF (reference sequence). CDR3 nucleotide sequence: TGTGCCACCAGCGCCGGCCTCATGGATAGCAATCAGCCCCAGCATTTT. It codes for CATSAGLMDSNQPQHF.

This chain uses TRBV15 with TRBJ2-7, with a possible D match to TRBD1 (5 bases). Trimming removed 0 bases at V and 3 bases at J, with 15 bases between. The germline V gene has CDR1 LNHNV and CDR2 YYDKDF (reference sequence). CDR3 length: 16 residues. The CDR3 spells CATSRESQAPSYEQYF. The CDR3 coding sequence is TGTGCCACCAGCAGAGAGTCACAGGCCCCAAGCTACGAGCAGTACTTC.

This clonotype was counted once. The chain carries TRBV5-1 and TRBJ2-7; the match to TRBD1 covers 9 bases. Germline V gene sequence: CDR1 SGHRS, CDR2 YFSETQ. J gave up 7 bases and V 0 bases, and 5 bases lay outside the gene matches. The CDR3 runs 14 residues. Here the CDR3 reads CASSLVMTGGEQYF. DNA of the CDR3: TGCGCCAGCAGCTTGGTCATGACAGGGGGGGAGCAGTACTTC. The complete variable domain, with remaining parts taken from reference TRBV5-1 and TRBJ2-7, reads KAGVTQTPRYLIKTRGQQVTLSCSPISGHRSVSWYQQTPGQGLQFLFEYFSETQRNKGNFPGRFSGRQFSNSRSEMNVSTLELGDSALYLCASSLVMTGGEQYFGPGTRLTVT.

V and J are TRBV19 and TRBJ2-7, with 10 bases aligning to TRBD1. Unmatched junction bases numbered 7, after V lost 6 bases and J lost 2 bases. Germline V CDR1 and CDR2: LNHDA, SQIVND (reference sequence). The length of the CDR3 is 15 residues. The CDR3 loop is CASRKGQGLTYEQYF. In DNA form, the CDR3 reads TGTGCCAGTAGGAAGGGACAGGGGCTGACCTACGAGCAGTACTTC.

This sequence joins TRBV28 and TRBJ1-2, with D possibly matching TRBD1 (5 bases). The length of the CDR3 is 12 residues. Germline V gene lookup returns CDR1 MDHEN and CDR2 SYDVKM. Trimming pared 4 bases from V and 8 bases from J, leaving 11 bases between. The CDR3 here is CASSSQGEGYTF. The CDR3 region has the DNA TGTGCCAGCAGTTCCCAGGGTGAGGGCTACACCTTC.

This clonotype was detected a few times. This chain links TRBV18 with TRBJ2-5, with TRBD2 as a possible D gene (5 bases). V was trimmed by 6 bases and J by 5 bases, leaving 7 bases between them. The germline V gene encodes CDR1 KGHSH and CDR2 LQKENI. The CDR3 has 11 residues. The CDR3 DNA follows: TGTGCCAGCTCCCCGGGGGAGACCCAGTACTTC. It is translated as CASSPGETQYF.

The CDR3 nucleotides are TGCAGTGCTAGAGTTGGGGTGAACACTGAAGCTTTCTTT. Its translation is CSARVGVNTEAFF. J is TRBJ1-1 and V is TRBV20-1; D call uncertain. Germline V gene data show CDR1 as DFQATT and CDR2 as SNEGSKA (reference sequence). The CDR3 runs to 13 residues. V shed 1 base and J shed 0 bases, with 6 bases lying between them.

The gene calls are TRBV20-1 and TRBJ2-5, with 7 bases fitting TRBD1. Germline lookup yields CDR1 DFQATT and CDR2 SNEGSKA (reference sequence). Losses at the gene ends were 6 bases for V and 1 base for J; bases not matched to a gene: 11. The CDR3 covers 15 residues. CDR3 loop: CSAKGQKNLQETQYF. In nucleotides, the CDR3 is TGCAGTGCCAAGGGACAGAAAAACCTCCAAGAGACCCAGTACTTC.

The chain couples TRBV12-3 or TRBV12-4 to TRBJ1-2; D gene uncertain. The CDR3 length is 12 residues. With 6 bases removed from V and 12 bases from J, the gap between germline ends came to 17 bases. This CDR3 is CASSRVPGLDTF. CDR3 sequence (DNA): TGTGCCAGCAGCCGCGTCCCAGGCCTTGACACCTTC.

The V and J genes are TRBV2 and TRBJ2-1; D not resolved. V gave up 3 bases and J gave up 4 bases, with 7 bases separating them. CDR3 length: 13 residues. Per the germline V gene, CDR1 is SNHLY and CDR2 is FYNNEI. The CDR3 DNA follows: TGTGCCAGCAGTGACAACCGGTACAATGAGCAGTTCTTC. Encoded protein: CASSDNRYNEQFF.

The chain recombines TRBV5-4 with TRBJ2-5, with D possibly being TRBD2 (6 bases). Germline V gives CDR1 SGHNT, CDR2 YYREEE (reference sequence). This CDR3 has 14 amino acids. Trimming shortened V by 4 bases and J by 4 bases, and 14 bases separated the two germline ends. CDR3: CASSVTSQGETQYF. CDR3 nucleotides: TGTGCCAGCAGCGTCACTAGCCAGGGAGAGACCCAGTACTTC.

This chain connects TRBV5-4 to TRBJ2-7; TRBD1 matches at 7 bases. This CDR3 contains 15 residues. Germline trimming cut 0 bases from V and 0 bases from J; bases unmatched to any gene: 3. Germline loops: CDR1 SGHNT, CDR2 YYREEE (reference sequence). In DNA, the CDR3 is TGTGCCAGCAGCTTGGGACAGGGCGCCTCCTACGAGCAGTACTTC. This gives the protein CASSLGQGASYEQYF.

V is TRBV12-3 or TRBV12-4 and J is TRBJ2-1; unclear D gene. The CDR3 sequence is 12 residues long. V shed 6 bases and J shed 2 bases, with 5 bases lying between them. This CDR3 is CASRGPYNEQFF. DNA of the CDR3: TGTGCCAGCAGGGGCCCCTACAATGAGCAGTTCTTC.

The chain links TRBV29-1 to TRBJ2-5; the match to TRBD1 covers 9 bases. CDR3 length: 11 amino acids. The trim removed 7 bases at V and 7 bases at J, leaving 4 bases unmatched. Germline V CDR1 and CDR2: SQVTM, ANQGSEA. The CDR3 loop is CSDRTGVTQYF. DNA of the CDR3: TGCAGCGACCGGACAGGGGTGACCCAGTACTTC.

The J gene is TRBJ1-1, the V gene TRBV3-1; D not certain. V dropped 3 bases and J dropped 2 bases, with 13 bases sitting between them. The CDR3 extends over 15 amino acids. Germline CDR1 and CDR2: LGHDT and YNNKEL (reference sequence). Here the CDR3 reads CASSHTGKINTEAFF. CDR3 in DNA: TGTGCCAGCAGCCACACCGGGAAGATAAACACTGAAGCTTTCTTT. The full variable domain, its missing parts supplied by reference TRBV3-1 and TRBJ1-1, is DTAVSQTPKYLVTQMGNDKSIKCEQNLGHDTMYWYKQDSKKFLKIMFSYNNKELIINETVPNRFSPKSPDKAHLNLHINSLELGDSAVYFCASSHTGKINTEAFFGQGTRLTVV.

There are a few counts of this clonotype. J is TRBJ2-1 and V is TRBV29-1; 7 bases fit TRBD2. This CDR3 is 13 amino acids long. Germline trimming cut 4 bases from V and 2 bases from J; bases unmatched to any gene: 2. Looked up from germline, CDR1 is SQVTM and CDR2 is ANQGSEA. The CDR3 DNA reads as TGCAGCGTTGCTGGGGGGGCCTACAATGAGCAGTTCTTC. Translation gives CSVAGGAYNEQFF.

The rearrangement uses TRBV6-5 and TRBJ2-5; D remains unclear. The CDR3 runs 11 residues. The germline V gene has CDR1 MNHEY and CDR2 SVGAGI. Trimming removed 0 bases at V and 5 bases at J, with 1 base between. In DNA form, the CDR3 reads TGTGCCAGCAGTTACTCGGAGACCCAGTACTTC. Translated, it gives CASSYSETQYF.

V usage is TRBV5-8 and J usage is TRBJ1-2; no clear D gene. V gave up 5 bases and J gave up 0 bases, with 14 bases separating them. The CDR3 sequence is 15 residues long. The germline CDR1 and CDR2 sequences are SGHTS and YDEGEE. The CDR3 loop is CASRGPGLPNYGYTF. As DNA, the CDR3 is TGTGCCAGCAGGGGCCCCGGGCTCCCTAACTATGGCTACACCTTC. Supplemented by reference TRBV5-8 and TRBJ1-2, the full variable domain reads EAGVTQSPTHLIKTRGQQATLRCSPISGHTSVYWYQQALGLGLQFLLWYDEGEERNRGNFPPRFSGRQFPNYSSELNVNALELEDSALYLCASRGPGLPNYGYTFGSGTRLTVV.

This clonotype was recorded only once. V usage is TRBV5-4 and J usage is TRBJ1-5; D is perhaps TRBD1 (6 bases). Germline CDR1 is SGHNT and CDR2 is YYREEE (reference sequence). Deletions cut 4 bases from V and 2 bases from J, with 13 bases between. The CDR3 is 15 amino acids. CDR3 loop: CASSPGGDGNQPQHF. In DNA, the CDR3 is TGTGCCAGCAGCCCGGGGGGCGATGGCAATCAGCCCCAGCATTTT.

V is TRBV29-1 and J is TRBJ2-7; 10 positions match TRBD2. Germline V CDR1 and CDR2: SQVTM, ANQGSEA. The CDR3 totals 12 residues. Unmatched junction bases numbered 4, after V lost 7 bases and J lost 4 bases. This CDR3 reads CSAGLAEYEQYF. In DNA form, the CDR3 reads TGCAGCGCCGGACTAGCGGAATACGAGCAGTACTTC.

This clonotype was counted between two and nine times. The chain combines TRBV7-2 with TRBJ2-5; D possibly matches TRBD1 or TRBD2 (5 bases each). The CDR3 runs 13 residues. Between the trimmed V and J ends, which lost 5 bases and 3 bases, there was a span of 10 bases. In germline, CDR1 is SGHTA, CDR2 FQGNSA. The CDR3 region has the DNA TGTGCCAGCAGCCCCGGGACCAAAGAGACCCAGTACTTC. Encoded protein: CASSPGTKETQYF.

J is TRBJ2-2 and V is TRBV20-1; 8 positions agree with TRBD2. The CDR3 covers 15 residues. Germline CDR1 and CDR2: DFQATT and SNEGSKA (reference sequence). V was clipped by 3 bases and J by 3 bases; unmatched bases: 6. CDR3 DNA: TGCAGTGCTAGTTTCGGGAGGGCCGACACCGGGGAGCTGTTTTTT. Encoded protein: CSASFGRADTGELFF.

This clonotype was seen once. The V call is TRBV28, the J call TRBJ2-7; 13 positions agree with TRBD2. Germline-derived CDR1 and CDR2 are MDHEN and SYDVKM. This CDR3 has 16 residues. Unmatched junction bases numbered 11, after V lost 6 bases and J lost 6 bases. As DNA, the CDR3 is TGTGCCAGCAGAAAAAGACTAGCGGGGGGTTTTGGCGAGCAGTACTTC. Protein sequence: CASRKRLAGGFGEQYF.

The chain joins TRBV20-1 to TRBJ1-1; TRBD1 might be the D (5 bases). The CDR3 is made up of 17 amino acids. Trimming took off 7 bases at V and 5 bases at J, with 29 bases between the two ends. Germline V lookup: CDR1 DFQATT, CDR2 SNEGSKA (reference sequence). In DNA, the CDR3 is TGCAGTGTGACAAGATTGCAGGTGGGGCAGGGAAGAACTGAAGCTTTCTTT. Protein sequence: CSVTRLQVGQGRTEAFF.